This T cell receptor (beta chain) was captured in a study of technical replicates of blood from a handful of donors. CDR3 length: 16 residues. Unmatched junction bases numbered 6, after V lost 0 bases and J lost 3 bases. In germline, CDR1 is SGHRS, CDR2 YFSETQ. Clones were read by immunoSEQ multiplex PCR, and TCRdb kept only the in-frame ones, dropping some. The sample lists 70,000 to 85,000 clones, roughly 97% occurring once. The J gene is TRBJ2-7, the V gene TRBV5-1; TRBD1 agrees at 10 bases. This receptor was identified in a human donor in good health. The sequencing input was T cells isolated from PBMCs. The CDR3 spells CASSLGSTGGFYEQYF. The CDR3 nucleotides read TGCGCCAGCAGCTTGGGCTCGACAGGGGGCTTCTACGAGCAGTACTTC.